This T cell receptor beta chain was documented in a study of blood T cells in healthy people across ages. Overall study: Template-switching capture recovered about one barcoded beta molecule per two T cells.

The CDR3 covers 13 residues. Trimming stripped 5 bases from V and 1 base from J, with 8 bases between. In this sample, this clonotype turned up a few times. Using a J-beta primer mix together with a sample-barcoded 5' primer, a second PCR was run for roughly 7 to 11 cycles. One entry per CDR3 protein results from TCRdb running MiXCR on the 5' RACE reads. Here the sample spans hundreds of thousands of distinct CDR3 sequences, about three fifths being singletons. The specimen sequenced was blood. V gene TRBV12-3 or TRBV12-4 combines with J gene TRBJ2-5; D gene uncertain. The receptor was isolated from a man under 40 in good health. The CDR3 loop is CASSPTFQETQYF. Here the CDR3 DNA reads TGTGCCAGCAGTCCCACTTTCCAAGAGACCCAGTACTTC.